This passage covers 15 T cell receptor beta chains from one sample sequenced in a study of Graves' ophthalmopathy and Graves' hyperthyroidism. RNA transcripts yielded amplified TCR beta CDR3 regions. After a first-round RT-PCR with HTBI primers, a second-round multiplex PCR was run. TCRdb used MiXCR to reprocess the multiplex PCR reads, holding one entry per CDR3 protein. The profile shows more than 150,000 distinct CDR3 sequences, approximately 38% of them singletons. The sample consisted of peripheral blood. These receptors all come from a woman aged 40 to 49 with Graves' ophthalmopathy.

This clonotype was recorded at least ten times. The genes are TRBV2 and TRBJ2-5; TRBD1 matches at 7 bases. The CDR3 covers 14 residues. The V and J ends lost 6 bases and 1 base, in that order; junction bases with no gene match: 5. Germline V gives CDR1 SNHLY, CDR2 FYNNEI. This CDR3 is CASREGTVQETQYF. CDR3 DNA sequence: TGTGCCAGCAGAGAGGGGACAGTCCAAGAGACCCAGTACTTC.

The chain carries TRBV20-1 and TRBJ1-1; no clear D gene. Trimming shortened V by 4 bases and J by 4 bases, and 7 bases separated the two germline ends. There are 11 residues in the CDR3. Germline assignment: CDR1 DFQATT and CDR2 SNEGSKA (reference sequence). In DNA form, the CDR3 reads TGCAGTGCTATGTTGGGCACTGAAGCTTTCTTT. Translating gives CSAMLGTEAFF.

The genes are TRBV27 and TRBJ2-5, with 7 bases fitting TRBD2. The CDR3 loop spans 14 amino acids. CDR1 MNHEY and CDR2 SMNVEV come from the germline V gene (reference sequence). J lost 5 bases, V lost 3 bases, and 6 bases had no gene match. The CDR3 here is CASSFLAEPETQYF. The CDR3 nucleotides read TGTGCCAGCAGTTTTCTAGCGGAGCCGGAGACCCAGTACTTC.

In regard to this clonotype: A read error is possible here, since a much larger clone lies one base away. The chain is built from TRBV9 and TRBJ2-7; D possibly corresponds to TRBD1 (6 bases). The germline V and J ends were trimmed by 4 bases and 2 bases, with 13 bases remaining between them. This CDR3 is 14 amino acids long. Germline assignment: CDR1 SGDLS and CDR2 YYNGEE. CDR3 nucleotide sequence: TGTGCCAGCAGCCCCAGCAACAGGGCCTACGAGCAGTACTTC. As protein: CASSPSNRAYEQYF.

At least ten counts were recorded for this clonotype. The CDR3 spells CSVGQLQETQYF. CDR3 nucleotide sequence: TGCAGCGTGGGACAGTTACAAGAGACCCAGTACTTC. The chain uses TRBV29-1 and TRBJ2-5; TRBD1 matches 7 bases. The junction had 3 bases not matched to a gene; V was cut back by 6 bases and J by 2 bases. CDR3 length: 12 amino acids. From germline, CDR1 is SQVTM and CDR2 ANQGSEA.

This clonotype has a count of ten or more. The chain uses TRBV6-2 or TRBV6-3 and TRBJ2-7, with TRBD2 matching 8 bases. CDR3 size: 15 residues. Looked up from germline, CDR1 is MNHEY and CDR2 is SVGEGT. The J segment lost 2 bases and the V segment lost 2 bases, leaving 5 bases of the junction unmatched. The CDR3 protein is CASSYAREAAYEQYF. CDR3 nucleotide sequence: TGTGCCAGCAGTTACGCGCGGGAGGCAGCCTACGAGCAGTACTTC.

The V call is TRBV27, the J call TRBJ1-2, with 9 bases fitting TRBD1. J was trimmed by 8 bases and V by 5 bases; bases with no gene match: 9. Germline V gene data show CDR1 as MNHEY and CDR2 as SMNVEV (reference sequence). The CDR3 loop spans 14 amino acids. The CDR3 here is CASSHLHRGHGYTF. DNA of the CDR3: TGTGCCAGCAGTCACCTCCACAGGGGGCACGGCTACACCTTC.

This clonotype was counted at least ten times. DNA for the CDR3: TGTGCCAGTAGTAACCAGGGGGCAAGCAATCAGCCCCAGCATTTT. It is translated as CASSNQGASNQPQHF. J is TRBJ1-5 and V is TRBV19; 8 nucleotides line up with TRBD1. With 4 bases clipped from V and 1 base from J, the junction kept 3 bases outside the gene matches. Germline CDR1 LNHDA, CDR2 SQIVND (reference sequence). This CDR3 has 15 residues.

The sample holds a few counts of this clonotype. The CDR3 region has the DNA TGTGCCAGCAGTGAACGCCCGACAGGGCTAAACACTGAAGCTTTCTTT. This encodes CASSERPTGLNTEAFF. The J gene is TRBJ1-1, the V gene TRBV6-1, with 7 bases identical to TRBD1. Unmatched junction bases numbered 8, after V lost 2 bases and J lost 2 bases. The length of the CDR3 is 16 residues. The V gene's germline CDR1 is MNHNS and CDR2 SASEGT.

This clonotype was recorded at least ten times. The CDR3 spells CSVMNDSWITNTGELFF. The CDR3 nucleotides read TGCAGTGTTATGAACGACAGCTGGATTACGAACACCGGGGAGCTGTTTTTT. J is TRBJ2-2 and V is TRBV20-1; D is possibly TRBD1 (5 bases). This CDR3 comprises 17 residues. V was pared by 7 bases and J by 0 bases, with 21 bases between. Germline V lookup: CDR1 DFQATT, CDR2 SNEGSKA (reference sequence).

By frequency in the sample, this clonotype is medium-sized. CDR3 DNA sequence: TGCGCCAGCAGCGATAGGGACAGGCGACCTTGGGGCACTGAAGCTTTCTTT. Protein product: CASSDRDRRPWGTEAFF. The V gene is TRBV5-1, the J gene TRBJ1-1, with 8 bases aligning to TRBD1. Per the germline V gene, CDR1 is SGHRS and CDR2 is YFSETQ. The ends lost 4 bases at V and 4 bases at J; junction bases unmatched: 15. The CDR3 consists of 17 residues.

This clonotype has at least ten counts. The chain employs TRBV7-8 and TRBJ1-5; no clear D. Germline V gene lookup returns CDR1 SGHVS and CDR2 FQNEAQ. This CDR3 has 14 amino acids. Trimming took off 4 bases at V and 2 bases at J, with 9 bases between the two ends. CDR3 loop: CASSSDNGNQPQHF. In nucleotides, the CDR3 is TGTGCCAGCAGCTCTGACAACGGCAATCAGCCCCAGCATTTT.

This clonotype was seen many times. The CDR3 loop is CASRRTALPNYEQYF. The CDR3 DNA reads as TGTGCCAGCAGGAGAACAGCCCTCCCAAACTACGAGCAGTACTTC. The chain is built from TRBV28 and TRBJ2-7; the D is unclear. The CDR3 has 15 residues. CDR1 is MDHEN and CDR2 is SYDVKM in the germline V gene. The germline V and J ends were trimmed by 6 bases and 3 bases, with 18 bases remaining between them.

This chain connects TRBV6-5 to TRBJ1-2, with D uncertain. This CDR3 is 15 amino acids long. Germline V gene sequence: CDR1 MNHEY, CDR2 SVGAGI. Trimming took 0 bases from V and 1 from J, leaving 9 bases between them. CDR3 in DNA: TGTGCCAGCAGTTACTCCCGCACAGATAACTATGGCTACACCTTC. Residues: CASSYSRTDNYGYTF.

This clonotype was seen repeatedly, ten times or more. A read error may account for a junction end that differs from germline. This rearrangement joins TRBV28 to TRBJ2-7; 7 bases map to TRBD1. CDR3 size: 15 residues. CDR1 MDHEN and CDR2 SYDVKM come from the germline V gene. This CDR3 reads CAGSWLGTVGDEQYF. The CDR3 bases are TGTGCCGGCAGTTGGCTAGGGACAGTGGGGGACGAGCAGTACTTC.